A selection of T cell receptor beta chains follows, all from one sample in a study of blood T cell repertoires in COVID-19. This table comes from immunoSEQ multiplex PCR, and its TCRdb copy is limited to in-frame clones, with some not included. Here the sample spans around 50,000 clones, about 77% being singletons. The sample consisted of peripheral blood. All receptors come from a human donor with active or convalescent COVID-19. The donor label of this sample is uncertain. Each CDR3 is given with its conserved first and last residue. Each record gives: V gene, J gene, D gene, clone size, CDR3 protein, CDR3 DNA. The D gene is left open where the match is weak. The size field is filled for only some rows; it gives once, few, many or a size class.

V: TRBV27
J: TRBJ2-5
D: -
size: -
CDR3: CASRPQGKYQETQYF
DNA: TGTGCCAGCAGACCCCAGGGAAAATACCAAGAGACCCAGTACTTC

V: TRBV20-1
J: TRBJ2-7
D: -
size: -
CDR3: CSASQTYEQYF
DNA: TGCAGTGCAAGTCAGACCTACGAGCAGTACTTC

V: TRBV3-1/TRBV3-2
J: TRBJ1-2
D: -
size: -
CDR3: CASSSWAGVIYGYTF
DNA: TGTGCCAGCAGCTCCTGGGCAGGGGTAATCTATGGCTACACCTTC

V: TRBV24-1
J: TRBJ2-7
D: TRBD1
size: -
CDR3: CATSRGQGAWEQYF
DNA: TGTGCCACCTCCAGGGGGCAGGGGGCCTGGGAGCAGTACTTC

V: TRBV25-1
J: TRBJ2-7
D: TRBD2
size: -
CDR3: CASSELAGRYEQYF
DNA: TGTGCCAGCAGTGAGCTAGCGGGACGCTACGAGCAGTACTTC

V: TRBV25-1
J: TRBJ2-7
D: TRBD1
size: -
CDR3: CASSRFPGQGEYEQYF
DNA: TGTGCCAGCAGTCGCTTCCCGGGACAGGGAGAATACGAGCAGTACTTC

V: TRBV5-1
J: TRBJ2-2
D: -
size: few
CDR3: CASSLGQNTGELFF
DNA: TGCGCCAGCAGCTTGGGACAAAACACCGGGGAGCTGTTTTTT

V: TRBV18
J: TRBJ2-1
D: -
size: -
CDR3: CASSVSGGSYNEQFF
DNA: TGTGCCAGCTCCGTCAGCGGAGGGTCCTACAATGAGCAGTTCTTC

V: TRBV30
J: TRBJ2-7
D: -
size: -
CDR3: CAWSSVGVEQYF
DNA: TGTGCCTGGAGTTCCGTCGGGGTGGAGCAGTACTTC

V: TRBV19
J: TRBJ2-3
D: TRBD1
size: -
CDR3: CASSTGQSTDTQYF
DNA: TGTGCCAGTAGTACGGGACAGAGCACAGATACGCAGTATTTT

V: TRBV7-9
J: TRBJ2-2
D: TRBD2
size: -
CDR3: CASSLALRSGRARDGELFF
DNA: TGTGCCAGCAGCTTAGCGTTACGGTCCGGGAGGGCCCGGGACGGGGAGCTGTTTTTT

V: TRBV4-2
J: TRBJ2-5
D: -
size: -
CDR3: CASSQDSSVEFGTQYF
DNA: TGTGCCAGCAGCCAAGATAGTAGCGTTGAGTTTGGGACCCAGTACTTC

V: TRBV5-1
J: TRBJ2-1
D: -
size: few
CDR3: CASSPQSGYYNEQFF
DNA: TGCGCCAGCAGCCCCCAAAGCGGGTACTACAATGAGCAGTTCTTC

V: TRBV9
J: TRBJ2-1
D: -
size: -
CDR3: CASSGRLSYNEQFF
DNA: TGTGCCAGCAGCGGCAGGCTCTCCTACAATGAGCAGTTCTTC

V: TRBV14
J: TRBJ1-1
D: TRBD1
size: -
CDR3: CASSPTGARTEAFF
DNA: TGTGCCAGCAGCCCGACAGGGGCGAGAACTGAAGCTTTCTTT

V: TRBV19
J: TRBJ1-2
D: TRBD1
size: medium-sized
CDR3: CASRSSDRGSGYTF
DNA: TGTGCCAGTAGAAGTTCGGACAGGGGAAGTGGCTACACCTTC

V: TRBV9
J: TRBJ2-1
D: -
size: -
CDR3: CASQVGGASSYNEQFF
DNA: TGTGCCAGCCAAGTTGGGGGCGCCTCTTCCTACAATGAGCAGTTCTTC

V: TRBV19
J: TRBJ1-2
D: -
size: -
CDR3: CASSIVPGISHGYTF
DNA: TGTGCCAGTAGTATAGTTCCGGGGATAAGCCATGGCTACACCTTC

V: TRBV5-5
J: TRBJ1-5
D: -
size: -
CDR3: CASSFPGLDQPQHF
DNA: TGTGCCAGCAGCTTCCCGGGTCTCGATCAGCCCCAGCATTTT

V: TRBV7-8
J: TRBJ1-4
D: TRBD1
size: -
CDR3: CASSNRDRGEKLFF
DNA: TGTGCCAGCAGCAACCGGGACAGGGGGGAAAAACTGTTTTTT

V: TRBV18
J: TRBJ1-1
D: -
size: -
CDR3: CASSLTVNTEAFF
DNA: TGTGCCAGCTCTCTAACAGTGAACACTGAAGCTTTCTTT

V: TRBV6-5
J: TRBJ2-1
D: TRBD2
size: -
CDR3: CASSYRRERSLNEQFF
DNA: TGTGCCAGCAGTTACAGGCGGGAGCGTTCCCTCAATGAGCAGTTCTTC

V: TRBV12-3/TRBV12-4
J: TRBJ2-7
D: -
size: -
CDR3: CASSPFIAYEQYF
DNA: TGTGCCAGCAGCCCCTTCATAGCCTACGAGCAGTACTTC

V: TRBV6-5
J: TRBJ2-7
D: TRBD2
size: -
CDR3: CASGRLAGAYEQYF
DNA: TGTGCCAGCGGGAGACTAGCGGGGGCCTACGAGCAGTACTTC

V: TRBV7-3
J: TRBJ1-6
D: -
size: -
CDR3: CASSERNNSPLHF
DNA: TGTGCCAGCAGCGAGCGAAATAATTCACCCCTCCACTTT

V: TRBV7-9
J: TRBJ2-7
D: TRBD2
size: -
CDR3: CASSPQNPLTSGNPYEQYF
DNA: TGTGCCAGCAGCCCCCAAAATCCCCTCACTAGCGGCAACCCCTACGAGCAGTACTTC

V: TRBV10-3
J: TRBJ2-1
D: -
size: few
CDR3: CAISGSTEGGAYNEQFF
DNA: TGTGCCATCAGTGGGTCGACGGAGGGAGGAGCCTACAATGAGCAGTTCTTC

V: TRBV10-3
J: TRBJ1-1
D: TRBD1
size: -
CDR3: CAIMTGRTEAFF
DNA: TGTGCCATCATGACAGGGCGCACTGAAGCTTTCTTT

V: TRBV7-2
J: TRBJ2-7
D: TRBD2
size: -
CDR3: CASSWEGTSGFLNSEQYF
DNA: TGTGCCAGCAGCTGGGAAGGGACTAGCGGATTTCTGAATTCAGAGCAGTACTTC

V: TRBV5-1
J: TRBJ2-2
D: -
size: -
CDR3: CASSPRGESPNTGELFF
DNA: TGCGCCAGCAGCCCACGCGGGGAATCACCAAACACCGGGGAGCTGTTTTTT

V: TRBV14
J: TRBJ1-1
D: -
size: -
CDR3: CASSKGRGVAFF
DNA: TGTGCCAGCAGTAAAGGGAGGGGTGTTGCTTTCTTT

V: TRBV28
J: TRBJ1-6
D: -
size: few
CDR3: CASSLLRGPLHF
DNA: TGTGCCAGCAGTTTACTCAGGGGTCCCCTCCACTTT

V: TRBV5-1
J: TRBJ1-1
D: -
size: -
CDR3: CASSFGQNTEAFF
DNA: TGCGCCAGCAGCTTCGGACAGAACACTGAAGCTTTCTTT

V: TRBV9
J: TRBJ2-2
D: TRBD2
size: -
CDR3: CASSFGGLSTGELFF
DNA: TGTGCCAGCAGCTTTGGGGGACTAAGTACCGGGGAGCTGTTTTTT

V: TRBV30
J: TRBJ1-2
D: -
size: -
CDR3: CAWSGGNLYGYTF
DNA: TGTGCCTGGAGTGGGGGCAACTTATATGGCTACACCTTC

V: TRBV5-4
J: TRBJ2-7
D: TRBD1
size: -
CDR3: CASSYHPDRIYEQYF
DNA: TGTGCCAGCAGCTACCATCCGGACAGGATATACGAGCAGTACTTC

V: TRBV6-6
J: TRBJ2-2
D: -
size: -
CDR3: CASTEGYRYTGELFF
DNA: TGTGCCAGCACCGAAGGGTACAGGTACACCGGGGAGCTGTTTTTT

V: TRBV11-2
J: TRBJ1-2
D: -
size: few
CDR3: CASSLGQENYGYTF
DNA: TGTGCCAGCAGCTTAGGACAGGAAAACTATGGCTACACCTTC

V: TRBV9
J: TRBJ2-1
D: TRBD1
size: -
CDR3: CASSARDRGPGLYNEQFF
DNA: TGTGCCAGCAGCGCCCGGGACAGGGGGCCGGGGCTCTACAATGAGCAGTTCTTC

V: TRBV14
J: TRBJ2-2
D: -
size: -
CDR3: CASTGRVGGALTGELFF
DNA: TGTGCCAGCACGGGACGTGTGGGGGGAGCCCTCACCGGGGAGCTGTTTTTT

V: TRBV5-6
J: TRBJ1-2
D: TRBD1
size: -
CDR3: CVCSSDRDFGYTF
DNA: TGTGTCTGCTCCAGTGACAGGGACTTTGGCTACACCTTC

V: TRBV6-2/TRBV6-3
J: TRBJ2-1
D: -
size: -
CDR3: CASSRDSIANEQFF
DNA: TGTGCCAGCAGTCGTGATTCTATAGCGAATGAGCAGTTCTTC

V: TRBV6-2/TRBV6-3
J: TRBJ2-3
D: TRBD2
size: -
CDR3: CASSYSLAGGTSSTDTQYF
DNA: TGTGCCAGCAGTTACTCTCTAGCGGGAGGAACTTCTAGCACAGATACGCAGTATTTT

V: TRBV19
J: TRBJ1-5
D: -
size: -
CDR3: CASRVGRGKDATQHF
DNA: TGTGCCAGTAGGGTCGGCAGGGGAAAAGATGCTACCCAGCATTTT

V: TRBV15
J: TRBJ2-1
D: -
size: -
CDR3: CATSRLDRKEQFF
DNA: TGTGCCACCAGCAGGCTAGATAGAAAGGAGCAGTTCTTC